This TCR beta chain was found in a study of regulatory T cells in long-lasting Graves disease. Study-level results: For persistent Graves' patients, TCR diversity was lower than for newly diagnosed ones. Persistent patients had a count of shared public clonotypes (around 2,700) that exceeded that of new patients (approximately 1,000). Peripheral blood alone, not thyroid tissue, underwent study.

Arm-PCR of CDR3 regions and iRepertoire HTBI primers were the basis on which TCR beta libraries were built. TCRdb re-derived calls from the multiplex PCR reads in MiXCR, one entry per CDR3 protein. The sample has a few hundred thousand distinct CDR3 sequences; around 15% are singletons. Indicated time point: newly diagnosed GD, antithyroid drugs for less than 3 months. Isolated PBMC RNA provided the starting material for the TCR library. This clonotype has ten or more counts. Its specificity is not known. These data were also reused for a study on T cells in Graves' hyperthyroidism and ophthalmopathy. That work adds: In the first-round RT-PCR of the TCR CDR3, the HTBI primer set was used.

Specimen: peripheral blood mononuclear cells (PBMCs), collected at new diagnosis, from a patient treated with antithyroid drugs. This TCR came from a man aged 40-49 years with Graves disease.

The CDR3 bases are TGTGCCAGCAGTTACTCGAGTAGGGGTAGCAAAAACATTCAGTACTTC. Its protein product is CASSYSSRGSKNIQYF. This sequence joins TRBV6-2 or TRBV6-3 and TRBJ2-4; perhaps TRBD1 as D (5 bases). Germline V CDR1 and CDR2: MNHEY, SVGEGT. Trimming removed 0 bases at V and 3 bases at J, with 12 bases between. This CDR3 is built from 16 residues.